What follows are 19 T cell receptor beta chains derived from one specimen sequenced in a study of T cell repertoires in cytomegalovirus infection. Their specific antigens are unknown. Each CDR3 protein gets one entry after TCRdb re-called the reads with MiXCR. The data show some 46,000 distinct CDR3 sequences, with roughly 19% seen just once and 53% held by the top ten. This specimen consisted of CD8+ T cells from cultured PBMCs, obtained from culture after CMV antigen stimulation. These receptor sequences come from a human donor in good health (CMV status not recorded). Some clones in this sample may be carry-over from other donors' samples.

This clonotype was counted at least ten times. V usage is TRBV12-5 and J usage is TRBJ1-1, with D possibly TRBD1 on 5 matching bases. From germline, CDR1 is LGHNT and CDR2 FRNRAP. This CDR3 region has 15 residues. Between the trimmed V and J ends, which lost 1 base and 0 bases, there was a span of 9 bases. Here the CDR3 DNA reads TGTGCTAGTGGTTTGGAGGTGGGGCTGAACACTGAAGCTTTCTTT. Amino acid sequence: CASGLEVGLNTEAFF. The variable domain in full, with the rest retrieved from reference TRBV12-5 and TRBJ1-1, is DARVTQTPRHKVTEMGQEVTMRCQPILGHNTVFWYRQTMMQGLELLAYFRNRAPLDDSGMPKDRFSAEMPDATLATLKIQPSEPRDSAVYFCASGLEVGLNTEAFFGQGTRLTVV.

This clonotype was seen a handful of times. The rearrangement joins TRBV20-1 to TRBJ1-1, with D possibly TRBD1 on 5 matching bases. With 5 bases removed from V and 1 base from J, the gap between germline ends came to 14 bases. Germline CDR1 and CDR2: DFQATT and SNEGSKA (reference sequence). The CDR3 covers 14 residues. The CDR3 sequence: CSAPTGGPNTEAFF. CDR3 nucleotide sequence: TGCAGTGCTCCCACGGGGGGACCGAACACTGAAGCTTTCTTT.

The table lists this clonotype with a few counts. This chain connects TRBV7-9 to TRBJ1-3; the match to TRBD1 covers 8 bases. V gave up 4 bases and J gave up 2 bases; unmatched junction bases: 4. The CDR3 loop spans 15 amino acids. CDR1 is SEHNR, CDR2 FQNEAQ, per germline (reference sequence). The DNA for the CDR3 is TGTGCCAGCAGCTCTCAGGGGGCGGCTGGAAACACCATATATTTT. Amino acid sequence: CASSSQGAAGNTIYF.

This clonotype was detected ten times or more. The rearrangement uses TRBV30 and TRBJ2-3, with TRBD1 matching over 9 bases. In germline, CDR1 is GTSNPN, CDR2 SVGIG (reference sequence). This CDR3 spans 15 amino acids. V dropped 5 bases and J dropped 3; count of bases not matched to a gene: 9. CDR3 sequence: CAWRSTGGVTDTQYF. CDR3 bases: TGTGCCTGGCGTTCGACAGGGGGTGTAACAGATACGCAGTATTTT.

This clonotype was recorded a few times. CDR3 sequence reads: CATRDGLNEQFF. CDR3 in DNA: TGTGCCACCCGGGACGGTCTCAATGAGCAGTTCTTC. This chain links TRBV7-9 with TRBJ2-1, with D tentatively TRBD1 or TRBD2 (5 bases each). This CDR3 has 12 amino acids. The V gene lost 10 bases and the J gene lost 6 bases, with 13 bases spanning the gap. Germline V gene data show CDR1 as SEHNR and CDR2 as FQNEAQ (reference sequence).

This clonotype was counted many times. The CDR3 reads CASSTTDTQYF. The CDR3 DNA is TGTGCCAGCAGTACAACAGATACGCAGTATTTT. J is TRBJ2-3 and V is TRBV6-6, with D uncertain. V was shortened by 5 bases and J by 3 bases, with 3 bases between the two germline ends. Germline-derived CDR1 and CDR2 are MNHNY and SVGAGI (reference sequence). The CDR3 runs 11 residues.

In this sample, this clonotype turned up a few times. This chain joins TRBV7-6 and TRBJ2-4; the match to TRBD1 covers 7 bases. From germline, CDR1 is SGHVS and CDR2 FNYEAQ. The CDR3 sequence is 15 residues long. The junction had 11 bases not matched to a gene; V was cut back by 5 bases and J by 7 bases. CDR3 nucleotides: TGTGCCAGCAGCCCTCTTAGGGACAGCAGGAACATTCAGTACTTC. This encodes CASSPLRDSRNIQYF.

The rearrangement links TRBV20-1 to TRBJ2-7; D is ambiguous. V dropped 0 bases and J dropped 0 bases, with 6 bases sitting between them. The germline gives CDR1 DFQATT, CDR2 SNEGSKA (reference sequence). The CDR3 consists of 13 residues. DNA of the CDR3: TGCAGTGCTAGAGATGGCAACTCCTACGAGCAGTACTTC. This encodes CSARDGNSYEQYF.

This clonotype was recorded many times. V usage is TRBV12-3 or TRBV12-4 and J usage is TRBJ1-2; D may be TRBD1 (5 bases). The CDR3 is 14 residues long. V shed 7 bases and J shed 3 bases, with 15 bases lying between them. The CDR3 sequence is CASTGGVGDYGYTF. CDR3 sequence (DNA): TGTGCCAGCACCGGAGGTGTAGGGGACTATGGCTACACCTTC.

This clonotype was picked up a small number of times. The chain links TRBV11-3 to TRBJ2-5, with D hard to call. V lost 0 bases, J lost 5 bases, and 4 bases lay in between. Germline lookup yields CDR1 SGHNT and CDR2 YENEEA. This CDR3 has 12 residues. CDR3 coding DNA: TGTGCCAGCAGCTTAGAATGGGAGACCCAGTACTTC. Translating gives CASSLEWETQYF.

This chain uses TRBV14 with TRBJ1-2, with D perhaps matching TRBD1 (6 bases). CDR1 SGHDN and CDR2 FVKESK come from the germline V gene. The CDR3 runs to 15 residues. Trimming took 3 bases from V and 1 from J, leaving 12 bases between them. The CDR3 nucleotides read TGTGCCAGCAGCCATCGGGGGCTCAGTAACTATGGCTACACCTTC. Encoded protein: CASSHRGLSNYGYTF. Full variable domain (outside the CDR3, taken from reference TRBV14 and TRBJ1-2): EAGVTQFPSHSVIEKGQTVTLRCDPISGHDNLYWYRRVMGKEIKFLLHFVKESKQDESGMPNNRFLAERTGGTYSTLKVQPAELEDSGVYFCASSHRGLSNYGYTFGSGTRLTVV.

This clonotype was recorded at least ten times. The chain recombines TRBV11-3 with TRBJ1-2; D gene unclear. The CDR3 totals 15 residues. V was shortened by 2 bases and J by 2 bases, with 12 bases between the two germline ends. Germline values: CDR1 SGHNT, CDR2 YENEEA. The chain's CDR3 is CASSLNVGHNYGYTF. CDR3 DNA sequence: TGTGCCAGCAGCTTAAATGTGGGCCACAACTATGGCTACACCTTC.

Only a few counts were recorded for this clonotype. V gene TRBV28 combines with J gene TRBJ2-5; 7 nucleotides agree with TRBD1. V dropped 6 bases and J dropped 5; count of bases not matched to a gene: 18. From germline, CDR1 is MDHEN and CDR2 SYDVKM. This CDR3 is built from 17 residues. Here the CDR3 reads CASSPQGQASPGETQYF. Written as DNA, the CDR3 is TGTGCCAGCAGCCCCCAAGGACAGGCCTCACCCGGTGAGACCCAGTACTTC.

On this clonotype itself: At one boundary the junction diverges from the germline segment, which might be a read error. The rearrangement joins TRBV6-8 to TRBJ1-2; 10 nucleotides align to TRBD1. CDR1 is MNHGY, CDR2 SAAAGT, per germline. The CDR3 contains 14 residues. CDR3 loop: CASRDRGFAYVYNF. Here the CDR3 DNA reads TGTGCCAGCAGGGACAGGGGGTTTGCCTATGTCTACAACTTC.

V and J are TRBV27 and TRBJ1-6; D is perhaps TRBD1 (6 bases). Germline V gene sequence: CDR1 MNHEY, CDR2 SMNVEV (reference sequence). V was pared by 0 bases and J by 7 bases, with 10 bases between. There are 15 residues in the CDR3. DNA of the CDR3: TGTGCCAGCAGTTTATCGGGGCAGGGGAATTCACCCCTCCACTTT. Encoded protein: CASSLSGQGNSPLHF.

By share of the sample, this clonotype is large. The CDR3 DNA reads TGTGCCAGCAGCTCCCCTTTGGGAGCGGGAGTTAGTAATGAGCAGTTCTTC. Amino acids: CASSSPLGAGVSNEQFF. The chain couples TRBV7-2 to TRBJ2-1, with 8 bases matching TRBD2. The CDR3 sequence is 17 residues long. Per germline, CDR1 SGHTA and CDR2 FQGNSA. Germline trimming cut 4 bases from V and 7 bases from J; bases unmatched to any gene: 15.

The J gene is TRBJ2-5, the V gene TRBV6-5, with D tentatively TRBD1 or TRBD2 (6 bases each). Trimming cost V 2 bases and J 5 bases, with 12 bases left between them. CDR3 length equals 14 residues. Germline values: CDR1 MNHEY, CDR2 SVGAGI. This CDR3 is CASSYTGAQETQYF. The CDR3 bases are TGTGCCAGCAGTTACACGGGGGCTCAGGAGACCCAGTACTTC.

This clonotype was recorded many times. The rearrangement links TRBV4-2 to TRBJ1-5; the D is unclear. From germline, CDR1 is LGHNA and CDR2 YNFKEQ. Trimming took off 1 base at V and 7 bases at J, with 8 bases between the two ends. The CDR3 runs 13 residues. CDR3 protein: CASSQAERQPQHF. The CDR3 nucleotides are TGTGCCAGCAGCCAAGCTGAGCGGCAGCCCCAGCATTTT.

This clonotype was counted only a few times. The CDR3 loop reads CASSLVAGGRNEQFF. CDR3 in DNA: TGTGCCAGCAGCTTAGTTGCGGGAGGGAGGAATGAGCAGTTCTTC. The J gene is TRBJ2-1, the V gene TRBV7-9; 9 bases fit TRBD2. Trimming cost V 1 base and J 7 bases; bases outside gene matches: 5. The CDR3 sequence is 15 residues long. Germline CDR1 is SEHNR and CDR2 is FQNEAQ (reference sequence).